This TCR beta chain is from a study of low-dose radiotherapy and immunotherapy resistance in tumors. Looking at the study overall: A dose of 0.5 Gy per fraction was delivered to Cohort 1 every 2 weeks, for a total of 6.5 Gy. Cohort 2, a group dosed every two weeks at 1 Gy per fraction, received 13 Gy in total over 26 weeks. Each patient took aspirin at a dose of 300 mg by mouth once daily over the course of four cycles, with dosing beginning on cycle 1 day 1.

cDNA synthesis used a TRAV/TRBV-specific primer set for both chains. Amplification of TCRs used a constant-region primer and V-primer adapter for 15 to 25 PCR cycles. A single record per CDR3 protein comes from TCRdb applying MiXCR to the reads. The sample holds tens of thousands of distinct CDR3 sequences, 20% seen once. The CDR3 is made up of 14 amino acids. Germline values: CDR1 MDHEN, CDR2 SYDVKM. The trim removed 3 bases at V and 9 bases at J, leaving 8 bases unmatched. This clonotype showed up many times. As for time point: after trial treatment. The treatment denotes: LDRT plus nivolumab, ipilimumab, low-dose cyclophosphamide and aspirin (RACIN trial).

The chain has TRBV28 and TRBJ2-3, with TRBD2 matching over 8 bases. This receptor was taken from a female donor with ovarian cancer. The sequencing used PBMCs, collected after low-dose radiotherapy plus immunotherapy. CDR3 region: CASSFGGGAGTQYF. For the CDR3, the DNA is TGTGCCAGCAGTTTCGGGGGGGGGGCAGGAACGCAGTATTTT.